This TCR beta chain was sequenced for a study of T cells in Graves' hyperthyroidism and ophthalmopathy. This clonotype turned up a few times. Its antigen is unidentified. The CDR3 runs to 12 residues. V was shortened by 7 bases and J by 3 bases, with 9 bases between the two germline ends. Study results and caveats: Ophthalmopathy was distinguished from stable hyperthyroidism by 13 V-J signatures.

Thyroid ultrasound and orbital computed tomography, with clinical symptoms and serum thyroxine and TRAb, informed diagnoses. Using RNA transcripts as the source, TCR beta CDR3 regions were amplified. HTBI primers were the set used in a first-round RT-PCR of the TCR CDR3. TCRdb recomputed calls from the multiplex PCR reads with MiXCR, one row per CDR3 protein. This repertoire shows around 700,000 distinct CDR3 sequences, 15% to 20% found once; its top ten account for roughly 17%. The specimen sequenced was blood. This receptor was obtained from a woman between 50 and 59 years old with Graves' hyperthyroidism that later progressed to Graves' ophthalmopathy. The gene calls are TRBV12-3 or TRBV12-4 and TRBJ1-1, with no clear D. CDR3 amino acids: CASTVGHTEAFF. The CDR3 region has the DNA TGTGCCAGCACGGTAGGGCACACTGAAGCTTTCTTT.